Listed below are T cell receptor beta chains from one sample, sequenced in a study of cytomegalovirus exposure and HLA in healthy donors. Produced via immunoSEQ multiplex PCR; TCRdb's table is partial and in-frame only. The sample yields around 130,000 clones, around 85% seen once. Sequenced sample: PBMCs. All receptors derive from a boy younger than 18 in good health and CMV-seronegative. Each CDR3 is given with its conserved first and last residue. D genes are given only for firm matches. Part of the rows lack a size; the others show once, few, many or a class for expanded clones.

>NA|once|TRBV7-9|TRBJ2-7|13
CASSLGASSRQYF
TGTGCCAGCAGCTTGGGGGCGTCTAGTAGGCAGTACTTC
>TRBD2|NA|TRBV6-4|TRBJ2-5|15
CASSDWSSGMETQYF
TGTGCCAGCAGTGACTGGTCTAGCGGGATGGAGACCCAGTACTTC
>TRBD1|NA|TRBV7-2|TRBJ1-1|15
CASSLSGTANTEAFF
TGTGCCAGCAGCTTATCCGGGACAGCGAACACTGAAGCTTTCTTT
>NA|once|TRBV7-2|TRBJ2-2|14
CASSLQGRAGELFF
TGTGCCAGCAGCTTACAGGGTCGGGCCGGGGAGCTGTTTTTT
>NA|NA|TRBV7-2|TRBJ2-7|15
CASSLAAGSSYEQYF
TGTGCCAGCAGCTTAGCGGCAGGTTCCTCCTACGAGCAGTACTTC
>TRBD1|NA|TRBV6-6|TRBJ2-2|16
CASSSRGSSNTGELFF
TGTGCCAGCAGCTCCAGGGGGAGCTCGAACACCGGGGAGCTGTTTTTT
>NA|NA|TRBV21-1|TRBJ2-1|14
CASSKAGTVNEQFF
TGTGCCAGCAGCAAAGCGGGGACAGTTAATGAGCAGTTCTTC
>TRBD1|NA|TRBV19|TRBJ1-1|14
CASSTRQGVTEAFF
TGTGCCAGTAGCACCCGACAGGGCGTCACTGAAGCTTTCTTT
>NA|NA|TRBV4-3|TRBJ2-3|17
CASSQGGVRGSTDTQYF
TGCGCCAGCAGCCAAGGTGGGGTCCGGGGGAGCACAGATACGCAGTATTTT
>TRBD2|NA|TRBV11-2|TRBJ2-7|18
CASSPIPGTSEESYEQYF
TGTGCCAGCAGCCCAATCCCCGGGACTAGCGAAGAATCCTACGAGCAGTACTTC
>TRBD1|NA|TRBV25-1|TRBJ2-4|14
CASSNRDRGDIQYF
TGTGCCAGCAGTAACCGGGACAGGGGCGACATTCAGTACTTC
>TRBD1|NA|TRBV29-1|TRBJ2-1|12
CSTGQGQNEQFF
TGCAGCACGGGACAGGGTCAGAATGAGCAGTTCTTC
>NA|NA|TRBV5-8|TRBJ2-7|14
CASSSSGVLYEQYF
TGTGCCAGCAGCTCCTCAGGGGTATTATACGAGCAGTACTTC
>NA|few|TRBV5-1|TRBJ2-2|13
CASSSEGPGELFF
TGCGCCAGCTCATCGGAGGGCCCCGGGGAGCTGTTTTTT
>TRBD1|NA|TRBV9|TRBJ2-1|15
CASSGGQGAVSEQFF
TGTGCCAGCAGCGGCGGACAGGGGGCGGTCAGTGAGCAGTTCTTC
>NA|NA|TRBV5-6|TRBJ1-1|15
CASSLAGTLNTEAFF
TGTGCCAGCAGTTTGGCCGGGACACTGAACACTGAAGCTTTCTTT
>NA|NA|TRBV30|TRBJ2-7|12
CAWSRGSYEQYF
TGTGCCTGGAGTAGGGGGTCCTACGAGCAGTACTTC
>NA|NA|TRBV27|TRBJ2-7|16
CASSLSSGEAPYEQYF
TGTGCCAGCAGTTTATCTTCCGGGGAGGCCCCCTACGAGCAGTACTTC
>NA|NA|TRBV5-1|TRBJ2-7|13
CASSLTAGPEQYF
TGCGCCAGCAGCTTGACAGCTGGCCCGGAGCAGTACTTC
>TRBD1|NA|TRBV2|TRBJ2-2|16
CASSPGQGSYTGELFF
TGTGCCAGCAGTCCGGGACAGGGGAGTTACACCGGGGAGCTGTTTTTT
>NA|once|TRBV19|TRBJ2-2|14
CASRPGLNTGELFF
TGTGCCAGTAGACCGGGACTTAACACCGGGGAGCTGTTTTTT
>NA|once|TRBV2|TRBJ2-5|11
CASSTGITQYF
TGTGCCAGCAGTACAGGGATTACCCAGTACTTC